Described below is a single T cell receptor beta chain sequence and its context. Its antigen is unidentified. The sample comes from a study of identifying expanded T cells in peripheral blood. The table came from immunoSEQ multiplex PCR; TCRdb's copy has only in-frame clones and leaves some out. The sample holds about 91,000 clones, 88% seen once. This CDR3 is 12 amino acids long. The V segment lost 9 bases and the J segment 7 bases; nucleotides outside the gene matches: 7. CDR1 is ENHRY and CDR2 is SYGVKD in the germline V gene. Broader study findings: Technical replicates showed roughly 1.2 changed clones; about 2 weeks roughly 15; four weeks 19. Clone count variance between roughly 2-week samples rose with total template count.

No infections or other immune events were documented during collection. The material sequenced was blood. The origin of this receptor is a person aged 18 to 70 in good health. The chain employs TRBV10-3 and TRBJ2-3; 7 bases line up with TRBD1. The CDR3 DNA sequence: TGTGCCATTCTCACAGGGGAAAATACGCAGTATTTT. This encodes CAILTGENTQYF.